What follows are 8 T cell receptor beta chains derived from one specimen sequenced in a study of PD-1 blockade in classical Hodgkin lymphoma. Sequencing used immunoSEQ multiplex PCR; TCRdb keeps in-frame clones, though not all of them. The sample shows 7,000 to 7,500 clones, over 60% of them seen only once. The sample's time point: cycle 4 day 1 (C4D1), after less than 7 weeks of nivolumab. Each patient experienced a relapse that followed autologous stem cell transplantation, and brentuximab vedotin exposure varied. The sample was peripheral blood mononuclear cells (PBMCs), taken before the fourth cycle of nivolumab. Source of these receptors: a human donor with classical Hodgkin lymphoma.

This chain connects TRBV7-6 to TRBJ2-1, with D possibly TRBD2 on 5 matching bases. The germline gives CDR1 SGHVS, CDR2 FNYEAQ. Between the trimmed V and J ends, which lost 0 bases and 0 bases, there was a span of 21 bases. The CDR3 covers 20 residues. The CDR3 region is CASSLASASTDGSSYNEQFF. DNA of the CDR3: TGTGCCAGCAGCTTAGCGTCAGCTAGCACAGACGGCAGCTCCTACAATGAGCAGTTCTTC.

The gene calls are TRBV2 and TRBJ2-1, with 11 positions matching TRBD2. Trimming cost V 11 bases and J 9 bases; bases outside gene matches: 12. CDR1 and CDR2 from the germline V gene are SNHLY and FYNNEI. The CDR3 runs 14 residues. Here the CDR3 DNA reads TGTGCCGGAAAGGGACTAGCGGCTATGGTTGAGCAGTTCTTC. Translation gives CAGKGLAAMVEQFF.

The chain links TRBV7-9 to TRBJ1-1, with D maybe TRBD1 (5 bases). This CDR3 contains 17 residues. Germline V gene lookup returns CDR1 SEHNR and CDR2 FQNEAQ (reference sequence). V shed 5 bases and J shed 0 bases, with 19 bases lying between them. The DNA for the CDR3 is TGTGCCAGCAGCCCGAAAGGGGCCGCAGGGTTGAACACTGAAGCTTTCTTT. It specifies CASSPKGAAGLNTEAFF.

The rearrangement joins TRBV18 to TRBJ1-2, with 10 bases matching TRBD1. J was trimmed by 2 bases and V by 4 bases; bases with no gene match: 10. The CDR3 runs 17 residues. Germline values: CDR1 KGHSH, CDR2 LQKENI. The CDR3: CASSRPGQGKRNYGYTF. CDR3 coding DNA: TGTGCCAGCTCACGACCGGGACAGGGGAAAAGGAACTATGGCTACACCTTC.

The genes are TRBV29-1 and TRBJ2-1; TRBD2 matches 9 bases. V shed 7 bases, J shed 8 bases, and the junction held 6 bases outside the gene matches. Germline assignment: CDR1 SQVTM and CDR2 ANQGSEA. CDR3 length: 12 residues. Here the CDR3 DNA reads TGCAGCGCTGAGCGGGAGGACGATGAGCAGTTCTTC. This gives the protein CSAEREDDEQFF.

The V and J genes are TRBV29-1 and TRBJ2-4, with D unclear. Germline V lookup: CDR1 SQVTM, CDR2 ANQGSEA. Between the trimmed V and J ends, which lost 4 bases and 0 bases, there was a span of 7 bases. The CDR3 contains 13 residues. The CDR3 DNA reads as TGCAGCGTTGCTTGGGTAGCCAAAAACATTCAGTACTTC. As protein: CSVAWVAKNIQYF.

The gene calls are TRBV28 and TRBJ1-3; the D is unclear. V lost 5 bases to trimming and J lost 2 bases, with 10 bases between them. The CDR3 runs to 14 residues. CDR1 and CDR2 from the germline V gene are MDHEN and SYDVKM. This chain's CDR3 is CASSQLGTGNTIYF. The CDR3 DNA follows: TGTGCCAGCAGTCAACTCGGGACTGGAAACACCATATATTTT. Supplemented by reference TRBV28 and TRBJ1-3, the full variable domain reads DVKVTQSSRYLVKRTGEKVFLECVQDMDHENMFWYRQDPGLGLRLIYFSYDVKMKEKGDIPEGYSVSREKKERFSLILESASTNQTSMYLCASSQLGTGNTIYFGEGSWLTVV.

There are a few counts of this clone. The chain uses TRBV9 and TRBJ1-3; 7 nucleotides line up with TRBD1. The CDR3 spans 16 residues. After removal of 0 bases from V and 1 base from J, the junction contained 4 bases not matched to a gene. Germline CDR1 reads SGDLS; CDR2 reads YYNGEE. CDR3 region: CASSVDGRGSGNTIYF. CDR3 bases: TGTGCCAGCAGCGTAGATGGCAGGGGGTCTGGAAACACCATATATTTT.